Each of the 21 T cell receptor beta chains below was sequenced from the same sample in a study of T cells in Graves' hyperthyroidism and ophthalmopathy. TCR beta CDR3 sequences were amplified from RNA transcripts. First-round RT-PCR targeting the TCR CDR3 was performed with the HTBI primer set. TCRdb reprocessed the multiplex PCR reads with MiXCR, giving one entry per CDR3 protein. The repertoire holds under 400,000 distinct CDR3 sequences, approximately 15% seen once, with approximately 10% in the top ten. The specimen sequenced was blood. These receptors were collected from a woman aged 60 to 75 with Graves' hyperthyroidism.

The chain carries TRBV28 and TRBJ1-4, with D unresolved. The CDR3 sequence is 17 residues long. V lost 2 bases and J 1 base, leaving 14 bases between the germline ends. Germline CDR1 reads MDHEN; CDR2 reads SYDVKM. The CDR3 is CASSLMGGEVTNEKLFF. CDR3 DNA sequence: TGTGCCAGCAGTTTAATGGGCGGGGAAGTAACTAATGAAAAACTGTTTTTT.

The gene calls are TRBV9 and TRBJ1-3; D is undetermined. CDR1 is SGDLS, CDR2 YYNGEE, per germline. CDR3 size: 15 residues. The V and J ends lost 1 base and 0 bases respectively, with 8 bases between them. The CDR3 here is CASSVSRDSGNTIYF. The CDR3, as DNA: TGTGCCAGCAGCGTAAGTCGGGACTCTGGAAACACCATATATTTT.

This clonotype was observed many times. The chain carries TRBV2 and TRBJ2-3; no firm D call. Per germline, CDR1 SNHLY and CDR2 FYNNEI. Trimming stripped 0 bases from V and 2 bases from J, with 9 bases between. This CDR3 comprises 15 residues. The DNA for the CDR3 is TGTGCCAGCAGTGAAGCGGGCAGAGTCACAGATACGCAGTATTTT. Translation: CASSEAGRVTDTQYF.

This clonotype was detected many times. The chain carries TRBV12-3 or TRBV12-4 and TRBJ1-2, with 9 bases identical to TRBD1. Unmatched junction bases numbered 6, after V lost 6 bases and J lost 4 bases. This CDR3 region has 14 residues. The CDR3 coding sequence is TGTGCCAGCAGCCAGGGACAGGGAGGCTATGGCTACACCTTC. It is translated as CASSQGQGGYGYTF.

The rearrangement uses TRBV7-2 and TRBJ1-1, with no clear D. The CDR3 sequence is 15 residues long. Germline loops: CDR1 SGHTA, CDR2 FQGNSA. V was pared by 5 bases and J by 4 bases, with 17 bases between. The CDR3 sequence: CASSPKQRRVTEAFF. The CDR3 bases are TGTGCCAGCAGCCCAAAACAGCGTCGGGTCACTGAAGCTTTCTTT. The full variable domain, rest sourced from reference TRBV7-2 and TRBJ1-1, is GAGVSQSPSNKVTEKGKDVELRCDPISGHTALYWYRQSLGQGLEFLIYFQGNSAPDKSGLPSDRFSAERTGGSVSTLTIQRTQQEDSAVYLCASSPKQRRVTEAFFGQGTRLTVV.

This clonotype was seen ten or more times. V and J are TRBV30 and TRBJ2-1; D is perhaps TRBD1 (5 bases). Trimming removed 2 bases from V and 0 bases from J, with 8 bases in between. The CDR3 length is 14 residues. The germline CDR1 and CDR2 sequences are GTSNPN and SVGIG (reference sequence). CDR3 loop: CAWSSGPSYNEQFF. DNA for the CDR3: TGTGCCTGGAGTTCAGGGCCCTCCTACAATGAGCAGTTCTTC.

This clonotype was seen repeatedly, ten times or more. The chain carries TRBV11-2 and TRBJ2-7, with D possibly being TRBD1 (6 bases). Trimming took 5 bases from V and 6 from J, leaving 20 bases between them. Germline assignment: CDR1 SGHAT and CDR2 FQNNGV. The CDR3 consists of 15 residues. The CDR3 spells CASSRAFKGDREQYF. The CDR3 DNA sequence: TGTGCCAGCAGCCGGGCCTTCAAGGGGGATCGCGAGCAGTACTTC. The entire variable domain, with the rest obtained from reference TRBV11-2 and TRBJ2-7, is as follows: EAGVAQSPRYKIIEKRQSVAFWCNPISGHATLYWYQQILGQGPKLLIQFQNNGVVDDSQLPKDRFSAERLKGVDSTLKIQPAKLEDSAVYLCASSRAFKGDREQYFGPGTRLTVT.

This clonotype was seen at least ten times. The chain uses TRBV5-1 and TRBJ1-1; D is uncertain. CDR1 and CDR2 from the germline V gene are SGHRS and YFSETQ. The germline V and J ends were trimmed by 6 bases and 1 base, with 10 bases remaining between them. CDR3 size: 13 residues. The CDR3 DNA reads TGCGCCAGCAACTTTGGGGAGAACACTGAAGCTTTCTTT. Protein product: CASNFGENTEAFF.

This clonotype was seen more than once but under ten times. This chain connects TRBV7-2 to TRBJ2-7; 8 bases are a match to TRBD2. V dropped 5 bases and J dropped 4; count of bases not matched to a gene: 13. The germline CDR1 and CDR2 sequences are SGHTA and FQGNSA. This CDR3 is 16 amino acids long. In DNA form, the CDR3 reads TGTGCCAGCAGCCTAACCCGGGGCGGGAGGAGGTACGAGCAGTACTTC. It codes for CASSLTRGGRRYEQYF.

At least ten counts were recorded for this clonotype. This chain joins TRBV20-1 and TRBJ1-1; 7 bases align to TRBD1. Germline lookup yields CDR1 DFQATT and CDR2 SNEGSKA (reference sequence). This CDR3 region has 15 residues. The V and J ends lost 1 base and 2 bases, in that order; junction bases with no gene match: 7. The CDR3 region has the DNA TGCAGTGCTAGAGGCCCGGGACAGATAAACACTGAAGCTTTCTTT. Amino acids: CSARGPGQINTEAFF.

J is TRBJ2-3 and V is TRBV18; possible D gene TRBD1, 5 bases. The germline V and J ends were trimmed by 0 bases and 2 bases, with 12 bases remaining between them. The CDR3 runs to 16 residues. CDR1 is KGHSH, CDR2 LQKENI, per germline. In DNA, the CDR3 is TGTGCCAGCTCACCACCGGACACTTACTCCACAGATACGCAGTATTTT. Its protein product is CASSPPDTYSTDTQYF.

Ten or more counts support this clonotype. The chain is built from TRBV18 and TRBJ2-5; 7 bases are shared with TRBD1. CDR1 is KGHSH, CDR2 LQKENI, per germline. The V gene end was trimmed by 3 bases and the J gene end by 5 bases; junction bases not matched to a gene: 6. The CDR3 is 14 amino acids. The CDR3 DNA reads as TGTGCCAGCTCACCGAGACAGGGTTCGGAGACCCAGTACTTC. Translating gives CASSPRQGSETQYF.

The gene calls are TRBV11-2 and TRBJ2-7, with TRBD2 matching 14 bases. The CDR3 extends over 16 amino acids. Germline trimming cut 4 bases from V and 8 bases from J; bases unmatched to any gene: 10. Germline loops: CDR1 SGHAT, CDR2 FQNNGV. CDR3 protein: CASSSDPGLAGVKQYF. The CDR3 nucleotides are TGTGCCAGCAGCTCGGATCCGGGACTAGCGGGAGTGAAGCAGTACTTC.

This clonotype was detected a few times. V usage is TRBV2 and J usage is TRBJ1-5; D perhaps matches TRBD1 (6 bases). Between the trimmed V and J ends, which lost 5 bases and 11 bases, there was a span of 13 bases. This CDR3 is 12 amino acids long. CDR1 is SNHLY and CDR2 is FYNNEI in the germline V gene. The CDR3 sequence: CASSSEGGAQHF. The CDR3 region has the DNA TGTGCCAGCAGTTCCGAGGGGGGGGCCCAGCATTTT.

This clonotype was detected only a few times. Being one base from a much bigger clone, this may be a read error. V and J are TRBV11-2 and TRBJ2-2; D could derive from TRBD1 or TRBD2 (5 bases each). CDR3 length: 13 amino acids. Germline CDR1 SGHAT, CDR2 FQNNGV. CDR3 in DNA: TGTGCCAGCAGCTTCCGGGGCACCGGGGAGCTGTCTTTT. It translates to CASSFRGTGELSF.

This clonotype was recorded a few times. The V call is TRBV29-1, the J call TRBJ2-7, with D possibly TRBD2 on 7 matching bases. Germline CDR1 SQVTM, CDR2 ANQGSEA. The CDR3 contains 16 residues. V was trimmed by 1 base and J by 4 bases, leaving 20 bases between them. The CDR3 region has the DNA TGCAGCGTTGAAGGCCCTTACTCGGGGGGCATTTACGAGCAGTACTTC. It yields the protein CSVEGPYSGGIYEQYF.

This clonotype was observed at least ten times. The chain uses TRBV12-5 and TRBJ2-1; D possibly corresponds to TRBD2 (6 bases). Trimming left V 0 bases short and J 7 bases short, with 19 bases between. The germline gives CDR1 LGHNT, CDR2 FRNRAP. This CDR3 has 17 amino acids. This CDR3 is CASGLVAMWGGPNEQFF. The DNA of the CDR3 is TGTGCTAGTGGTTTGGTAGCGATGTGGGGAGGCCCGAATGAGCAGTTCTTC.

The CDR3 loop reads CASSQPRTGIYNEQFF. CDR3 nucleotides: TGCGCCAGCAGCCAACCTCGGACAGGGATCTACAATGAGCAGTTCTTC. The chain carries TRBV4-1 and TRBJ2-1; TRBD1 matches at 8 bases. CDR3 length: 16 amino acids. From germline, CDR1 is MGHRA and CDR2 YSYEKL. The V gene end was trimmed by 2 bases and the J gene end by 3 bases; junction bases not matched to a gene: 6.

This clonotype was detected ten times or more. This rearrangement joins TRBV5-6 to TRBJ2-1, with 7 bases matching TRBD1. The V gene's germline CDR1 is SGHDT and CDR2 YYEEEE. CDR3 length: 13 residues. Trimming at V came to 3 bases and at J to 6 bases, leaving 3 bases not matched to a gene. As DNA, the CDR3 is TGTGCCAGCAGCTGGGGGACAGTCAATGAGCAGTTCTTC. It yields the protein CASSWGTVNEQFF.

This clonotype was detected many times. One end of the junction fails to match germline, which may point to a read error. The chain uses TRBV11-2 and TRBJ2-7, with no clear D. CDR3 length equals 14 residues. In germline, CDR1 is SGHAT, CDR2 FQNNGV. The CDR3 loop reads CASSLDWQSYEQCF. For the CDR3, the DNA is TGTGCCAGCAGCTTAGATTGGCAGTCCTACGAGCAGTGCTTC.

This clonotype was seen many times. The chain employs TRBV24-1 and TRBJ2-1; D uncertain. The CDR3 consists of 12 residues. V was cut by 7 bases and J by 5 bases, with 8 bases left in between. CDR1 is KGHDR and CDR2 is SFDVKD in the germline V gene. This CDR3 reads CATRGMDNEQFF. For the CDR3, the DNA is TGTGCCACCAGAGGGATGGACAATGAGCAGTTCTTC.